This T cell receptor (beta chain) was identified in a study of cytomegalovirus exposure and HLA in healthy donors. Study-wide points: Presence/absence analyses took donor sequencing depth as roughly uniform. Accurate prediction of most subjects' HLA-A and HLA-B alleles from TCR beta sequences was reported.

With 60 Vbeta and 13 Jbeta primers, the PCR was carried out. Clones were sequenced by immunoSEQ multiplex PCR, and TCRdb holds only the in-frame ones, with some missing. The sample shows fewer than 95,000 clones, and 4.5% to 5% sits with its ten largest clones. Donors had nominal health at sampling but likely had unrecorded immune exposures. A word on this clone: Its target is not known.

Source material: PBMCs. The TCR originated in a middle-aged woman in good health and CMV-seropositive.

The CDR3 is CSVDLAGVGNEQFF. CDR3 nucleotides: TGCAGCGTTGACCTAGCGGGAGTCGGCAATGAGCAGTTCTTC. This chain links TRBV29-1 with TRBJ2-1; 10 nucleotides match TRBD2. CDR1 and CDR2 from the germline V gene are SQVTM and ANQGSEA. CDR3 size: 14 residues. The V segment lost 3 bases and the J segment 6 bases; nucleotides outside the gene matches: 5.